This TCR beta chain was retrieved from a study of shared clonotypes between healthy human individuals. Study-wide results and caveats: Estimated clonotype richness was generally higher in naive than memory subsets. The four-donor shared clonotypes exceeded non-shared clonotypes in generation probability, with non-shared ones scoring lower. Sorted-subset sequencing was shown by rarefaction to be incomplete despite large depth.

As defined, naive CD8 cells were CD45RO-negative and positively selected for CCR7, with terminally differentiated effector memory CD45RA+ cells excluded. Donation came from healthy HIV-negative adults that had no recent acute infections or vaccinations. The germline V gene encodes CDR1 SGHDT and CDR2 YYEEEE. The CDR3 covers 10 residues. V lost 7 bases and J lost 7, with 6 bases in between. TCRdb's table, derived via immunoSEQ multiplex PCR, lists solely in-frame clones and lacks some. Of nearly 600,000 clones listed, around 95% are singletons. On this clone itself: Its specificity is not known.

The sequence was collected from a woman between 25 and 40 years old in good health. The V gene is TRBV5-6, the J gene TRBJ2-1; tentatively, D is TRBD2 (5 bases). Sequenced: naive CD8+ T cells sorted from blood. Here the CDR3 DNA reads TGTGCCAGCTCGGGGAATGAGCAGTTCTTC. This gives the protein CASSGNEQFF. The whole variable domain, remainder taken from reference TRBV5-6 and TRBJ2-1, is DAGVTQSPTHLIKTRGQQVTLRCSPKSGHDTVSWYQQALGQGPQFIFQYYEEEERQRGNFPDRFSGHQFPNYSSELNVNALLLGDSALYLCASSGNEQFFGPGTRLTVL.